This passage covers 3 T cell receptor beta chains from one sample sequenced in a study of chemoradiotherapy in HPV16-positive cancers. Repertoires were generated with immunoSEQ multiplex PCR, while TCRdb's copy carries only in-frame clones and drops some. The sample shows 29,000 or so clones, over 90% of them seen only once. The starting material was blood, obtained from a patient who underwent chemoradiotherapy. These receptors originate from a human donor with HPV-associated anogenital cancer.

The rearrangement joins TRBV4-1 to TRBJ2-2, with 11 bases that match TRBD2. Germline CDR1 and CDR2: MGHRA and YSYEKL. J gave up 6 bases and V 3 bases, and 6 bases lay outside the gene matches. CDR3 length: 16 amino acids. The CDR3 loop reads CASSHHTSGRPGELFF. In DNA, the CDR3 is TGCGCCAGCAGCCATCATACTAGCGGGAGACCCGGGGAGCTGTTTTTT.

This chain uses TRBV14 with TRBJ1-1, with D uncertain. The CDR3 has 13 amino acids. Germline V lookup: CDR1 SGHDN, CDR2 FVKESK. V gave up 4 bases and J gave up 2 bases, with 8 bases separating them. CDR3 sequence reads: CASSLSINTEAFF. The CDR3 coding sequence is TGTGCCAGCAGCCTGAGTATCAACACTGAAGCTTTCTTT.

The chain joins TRBV14 to TRBJ1-6, with D unclear. This CDR3 is built from 16 residues. The ends were cut back, 0 bases at V and 3 bases at J, with 9 bases in the middle. Germline V lookup: CDR1 SGHDN, CDR2 FVKESK. CDR3 sequence (DNA): TGTGCCAGCAGCCAAGATACGGTTCGCTATAATTCACCCCTCCACTTT. Translating gives CASSQDTVRYNSPLHF. The entire variable domain, with the rest obtained from reference TRBV14 and TRBJ1-6, is as follows: EAGVTQFPSHSVIEKGQTVTLRCDPISGHDNLYWYRRVMGKEIKFLLHFVKESKQDESGMPNNRFLAERTGGTYSTLKVQPAELEDSGVYFCASSQDTVRYNSPLHFGNGTRLTVT.